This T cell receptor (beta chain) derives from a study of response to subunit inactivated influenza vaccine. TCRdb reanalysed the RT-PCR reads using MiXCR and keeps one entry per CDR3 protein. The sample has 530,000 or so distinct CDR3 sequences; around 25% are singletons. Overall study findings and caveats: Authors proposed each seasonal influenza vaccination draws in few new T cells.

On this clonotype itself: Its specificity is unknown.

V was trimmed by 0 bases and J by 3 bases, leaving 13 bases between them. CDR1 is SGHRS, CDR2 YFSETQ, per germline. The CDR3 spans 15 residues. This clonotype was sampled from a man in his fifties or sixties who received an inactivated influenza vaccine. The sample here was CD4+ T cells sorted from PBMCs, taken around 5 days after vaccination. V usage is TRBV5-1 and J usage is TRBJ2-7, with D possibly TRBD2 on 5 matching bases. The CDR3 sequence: CASSLGVASLYEQYF. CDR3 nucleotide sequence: TGCGCCAGCAGCTTGGGGGTAGCGTCCCTCTACGAGCAGTACTTC.